One sample yielded the 26 T cell receptor beta chains listed below, sequenced in a study of blood T cells in healthy people across ages. A second PCR of about 7 to 12 cycles used a sample-barcoded 5' primer and a J-beta primer mix. A single record per CDR3 protein comes from TCRdb applying MiXCR to the 5' RACE reads. Of roughly 2 million distinct CDR3 sequences in the sample, around 50% are singletons; the top ten hold 2.1%. Sequenced material: blood. These TCRs come from a middle-aged woman in good health.

J is TRBJ1-2 and V is TRBV13; D is possibly TRBD1 (6 bases). V was pared by 4 bases and J by 8 bases, with 20 bases between. The CDR3 spans 15 residues. Germline lookup yields CDR1 PRHDT and CDR2 FYEKMQ (reference sequence). The CDR3 reads CASSSKKDRRGGYTF. In DNA form, the CDR3 reads TGTGCCAGCAGCTCGAAAAAAGACAGGCGGGGGGGCTACACCTTC.

The rearrangement links TRBV9 to TRBJ1-4, with 8 bases lining up with TRBD1. The CDR3 is 14 residues long. Germline assignment: CDR1 SGDLS and CDR2 YYNGEE. V was clipped by 5 bases and J by 4 bases; unmatched bases: 4. The CDR3 sequence: CASSRTGLNEKLFF. The CDR3 DNA reads TGTGCCAGCAGTCGGACAGGGCTTAATGAAAAACTGTTTTTT. Supplemented by reference TRBV9 and TRBJ1-4, the full variable domain reads DSGVTQTPKHLITATGQRVTLRCSPRSGDLSVYWYQQSLDQGLQFLIQYYNGEERAKGNILERFSAQQFPDLHSELNLSSLELGDSALYFCASSRTGLNEKLFFGSGTQLSVL.

This clonotype appeared a few times. The V call is TRBV6-1, the J call TRBJ2-7, with D maybe TRBD1 (6 bases). The germline V gene encodes CDR1 MNHNS and CDR2 SASEGT. Trimming shortened V by 8 bases and J by 4 bases, and 15 bases separated the two germline ends. The CDR3 has 13 residues. CDR3 amino acids: CASGLGGAYEQYF. As DNA, the CDR3 is TGTGCCAGCGGGCTTGGGGGCGCTTACGAGCAGTACTTC.

This clonotype was detected only a few times. This chain uses TRBV20-1 with TRBJ2-4, with D possibly TRBD1 on 5 matching bases. V lost 2 bases and J lost 1, with 18 bases in between. The CDR3 sequence is 17 residues long. The germline CDR1 and CDR2 sequences are DFQATT and SNEGSKA (reference sequence). CDR3 in DNA: TGCAGTGCTAGACCTCTCGACAGCCCAAGGGCCAAAAACATTCAGTACTTC. Translated, it gives CSARPLDSPRAKNIQYF.

The chain joins TRBV4-1 to TRBJ1-2; 8 nucleotides agree with TRBD1. With 1 base clipped from V and 8 bases from J, the junction kept 6 bases outside the gene matches. The CDR3 runs 14 residues. CDR1 and CDR2 (germline): MGHRA, YSYEKL. CDR3 bases: TGCGCCAGCAGCCAAGGGACAGGGACGGGCGGCTACACCTTC. Its protein product is CASSQGTGTGGYTF.

The chain couples TRBV6-5 to TRBJ1-5; weak D call: TRBD1 (5 bases). The V gene's germline CDR1 is MNHEY and CDR2 SVGAGI. The CDR3 length is 15 residues. Trimming stripped 6 bases from V and 3 bases from J, with 15 bases between. CDR3 coding DNA: TGTGCCAGCAGACCTGCGGGACGGTACAATCAGCCCCAGCATTTT. Residues: CASRPAGRYNQPQHF.

This rearrangement joins TRBV27 to TRBJ1-2; perhaps TRBD1 as D (6 bases). This CDR3 is 12 amino acids long. The V and J ends lost 5 bases and 8 bases respectively, with 12 bases between them. The germline V gene encodes CDR1 MNHEY and CDR2 SMNVEV (reference sequence). The CDR3 sequence: CASSTGIGGYTF. The CDR3 DNA follows: TGTGCCAGCAGTACAGGGATAGGCGGCTACACCTTC.

This sequence joins TRBV6-1 and TRBJ1-4; TRBD1 matches at 7 bases. Per germline, CDR1 MNHNS and CDR2 SASEGT. The CDR3 totals 15 residues. Trimming at V came to 5 bases and at J to 3 bases, leaving 6 bases not matched to a gene. The CDR3 coding sequence is TGTGCCAGCAGTCCCCGGGACAGTTCTAATGAAAAACTGTTTTTT. The encoded protein is CASSPRDSSNEKLFF.

The chain uses TRBV7-2 and TRBJ1-1; weak D call: TRBD1 (6 bases). This CDR3 is 16 amino acids long. V was clipped by 0 bases and J by 4 bases, with 15 bases between them. CDR1 SGHTA and CDR2 FQGNSA come from the germline V gene. CDR3 DNA: TGTGCCAGCAGCTTAGCGGGGAGAGGGGGGATCACTGAAGCTTTCTTT. It is translated as CASSLAGRGGITEAFF. The variable domain in full, completed from reference TRBV7-2 and TRBJ1-1, reads GAGVSQSPSNKVTEKGKDVELRCDPISGHTALYWYRQSLGQGLEFLIYFQGNSAPDKSGLPSDRFSAERTGGSVSTLTIQRTQQEDSAVYLCASSLAGRGGITEAFFGQGTRLTVV.

This clonotype was observed a handful of times. The chain links TRBV20-1 to TRBJ2-3; D is perhaps TRBD1 (8 bases). Trimming shortened V by 6 bases and J by 1 base, and 17 bases separated the two germline ends. The CDR3 sequence is 15 residues long. The germline V gene encodes CDR1 DFQATT and CDR2 SNEGSKA (reference sequence). For the CDR3, the DNA is TGCAGTGCCCACAGGGGGGGCGCCGGCACAGATACGCAGTATTTT. Its protein is CSAHRGGAGTDTQYF.

A remark on this clonotype: One end of the junction varies from germline; a read error may be responsible. The chain is built from TRBV7-2 and TRBJ2-7, with 9 bases lining up with TRBD2. The germline gives CDR1 SGHTA, CDR2 FQGNSA. CDR3 length equals 15 residues. Here the CDR3 reads CASSQSGGQAYEQCF. CDR3 DNA: TGTGCCAGCAGCCAAAGCGGGGGGCAGGCCTACGAGCAGTGCTTC.

The rearrangement uses TRBV5-1 and TRBJ2-7; TRBD2 is a possible D gene (6 bases). The ends were cut back, 4 bases at V and 3 bases at J, with 17 bases in the middle. The CDR3 loop spans 15 amino acids. Germline CDR1 SGHRS, CDR2 YFSETQ. CDR3 nucleotide sequence: TGCGCCAGCAGCATCCAGAGGAGGGGTATCTACGAGCAGTACTTC. It specifies CASSIQRRGIYEQYF.

This clonotype was found a few times. The V call is TRBV15, the J call TRBJ2-3; a weak D match, TRBD1 (6 bases). The CDR3 has 14 amino acids. The V end was cut by 9 bases, the J end by 2 bases, with 15 bases between. Germline loops: CDR1 LNHNV, CDR2 YYDKDF (reference sequence). The DNA for the CDR3 is TGTGCCACTAAGAGGGCAGGGGCCACAGATACGCAGTATTTT. It yields the protein CATKRAGATDTQYF. Full variable domain (missing parts from reference TRBV15 and TRBJ2-3): DAMVIQNPRYQVTQFGKPVTLSCSQTLNHNVMYWYQQKSSQAPKLLFHYYDKDFNNEADTPDNFQSRRPNTSFCFLDIRSPGLGDTAMYLCATKRAGATDTQYFGPGTRLTVL.

The sample holds a few counts of this clonotype. The V and J genes are TRBV7-6 and TRBJ2-1; D might be TRBD2 (7 bases). Looked up from germline, CDR1 is SGHVS and CDR2 is FNYEAQ. This CDR3 has 16 amino acids. Trimming removed 4 bases at V and 0 bases at J, with 13 bases between. This CDR3 reads CASSWEAGASYNEQFF. The CDR3 nucleotides read TGTGCCAGCAGCTGGGAGGCGGGGGCCTCCTACAATGAGCAGTTCTTC. The full variable domain, with the rest looked up from reference TRBV7-6 and TRBJ2-1, is GAGVSQSPRYKVTKRGQDVALRCDPISGHVSLYWYRQALGQGPEFLTYFNYEAQQDKSGLPNDRFSAERPEGSISTLTIQRTEQRDSAMYRCASSWEAGASYNEQFFGPGTRLTVL.

This sequence joins TRBV20-1 and TRBJ2-1, with D hard to call. The CDR3 loop spans 10 amino acids. The V gene's germline CDR1 is DFQATT and CDR2 SNEGSKA (reference sequence). Trimming took off 7 bases at V and 0 bases at J, with 1 base between the two ends. DNA for the CDR3: TGCAGTGGCTCCTACAATGAGCAGTTCTTC. Translation: CSGSYNEQFF.

The chain uses TRBV11-1 and TRBJ2-3, with D uncertain. Trimming took 1 base from V and 7 from J, leaving 9 bases between them. Germline V gene sequence: CDR1 SGHAT, CDR2 FQDESV (reference sequence). CDR3 size: 13 residues. In nucleotides, the CDR3 is TGTGCCAGCAGCTTAGAAAACACTTATACGCAGTATTTT. Its protein is CASSLENTYTQYF.

This clonotype was seen a handful of times. The chain joins TRBV9 to TRBJ2-5; D might be TRBD1 (5 bases). CDR1 is SGDLS, CDR2 YYNGEE, per germline. This CDR3 region has 16 residues. Trimming stripped 0 bases from V and 1 base from J, with 13 bases between. The CDR3 loop is CASSVEGARIQETQYF. CDR3 nucleotides: TGTGCCAGCAGCGTAGAAGGGGCCAGAATCCAAGAGACCCAGTACTTC.

This clonotype was counted a few times. The chain is built from TRBV7-2 and TRBJ1-2; 7 positions agree with TRBD1. This CDR3 comprises 13 residues. With 4 bases clipped from V and 6 bases from J, the junction kept 5 bases outside the gene matches. Germline CDR1 reads SGHTA; CDR2 reads FQGNSA. CDR3 DNA: TGTGCCAGCAGCTGGGGACAGCTAAATGGCTACACCTTC. Translation: CASSWGQLNGYTF.

The chain employs TRBV28 and TRBJ2-3; 8 bases line up with TRBD2. Germline loops: CDR1 MDHEN, CDR2 SYDVKM. CDR3 length: 18 amino acids. V lost 5 bases to trimming and J lost 0 bases; unmatched junction nucleotides: 13. The CDR3 here is CASSPGGGGTYSTDTQYF. CDR3 coding DNA: TGTGCCAGCAGTCCGGGCGGCGGGGGGACATATAGCACAGATACGCAGTATTTT.

This chain links TRBV6-6 with TRBJ2-1, with D perhaps TRBD1 or TRBD2 (6 bases each). The CDR3 is 15 amino acids. Trimming cost V 8 bases and J 2 bases, with 16 bases left between them. Germline V gene lookup returns CDR1 MNHNY and CDR2 SVGAGI (reference sequence). The CDR3 coding sequence is TGTGCCAGCCTTTCGGCGGGGACAACCTACAATGAGCAGTTCTTC. Translated: CASLSAGTTYNEQFF.

This clonotype was counted only a few times. This chain connects TRBV5-1 to TRBJ2-7, with D hard to call. CDR1 SGHRS and CDR2 YFSETQ come from the germline V gene. V was shortened by 0 bases and J by 5 bases, with 12 bases between the two germline ends. CDR3 size: 14 residues. CDR3 DNA sequence: TGCGCCAGCAGCTTGGGTGGGCAGTTCGACGAGCAGTACTTC. It encodes CASSLGGQFDEQYF.

V gene TRBV28 combines with J gene TRBJ2-3, with TRBD1 identical over 9 bases. V gave up 11 bases and J gave up 2 bases; unmatched junction bases: 8. The germline CDR1 and CDR2 sequences are MDHEN and SYDVKM. The CDR3 loop spans 14 amino acids. The DNA of the CDR3 is TGTGCCGTGGGGACAGGGATGGACACAGATACGCAGTATTTT. It encodes CAVGTGMDTDTQYF.

The chain combines TRBV7-9 with TRBJ2-3; D is ambiguous. The CDR3 length is 17 residues. Germline V gives CDR1 SEHNR, CDR2 FQNEAQ (reference sequence). V lost 5 bases and J 2 bases, leaving 20 bases between the germline ends. Here the CDR3 DNA reads TGTGCCAGCAGCCTGGTCGTGGGTTTACAATACACAGATACGCAGTATTTT. Its protein product is CASSLVVGLQYTDTQYF.

The V gene is TRBV2, the J gene TRBJ2-3, with 8 bases aligning to TRBD2. The ends lost 5 bases at V and 2 bases at J; junction bases unmatched: 12. Germline CDR1 is SNHLY and CDR2 is FYNNEI. The CDR3 has 17 amino acids. CDR3 protein: CASSFKGTRASTDTQYF. Written as DNA, the CDR3 is TGTGCCAGCAGTTTTAAGGGGACTAGGGCATCCACAGATACGCAGTATTTT.

The chain recombines TRBV20-1 with TRBJ2-2; D not certain. Trimming stripped 6 bases from V and 3 bases from J, with 8 bases between. This CDR3 has 12 residues. Germline loops: CDR1 DFQATT, CDR2 SNEGSKA (reference sequence). CDR3: CSAPWDTGELFF. CDR3 nucleotide sequence: TGCAGTGCCCCCTGGGACACCGGGGAGCTGTTTTTT.

This clonotype has a handful of counts. The chain combines TRBV12-3 or TRBV12-4 with TRBJ1-5; 8 nucleotides line up with TRBD1. The CDR3 covers 13 residues. V lost 5 bases, J lost 7 bases, and 4 bases stayed unmatched. The DNA of the CDR3 is TGTGCCAGCAGTAAGGACAGGGACCAGCCCCAGCATTTT. Amino acid sequence: CASSKDRDQPQHF.